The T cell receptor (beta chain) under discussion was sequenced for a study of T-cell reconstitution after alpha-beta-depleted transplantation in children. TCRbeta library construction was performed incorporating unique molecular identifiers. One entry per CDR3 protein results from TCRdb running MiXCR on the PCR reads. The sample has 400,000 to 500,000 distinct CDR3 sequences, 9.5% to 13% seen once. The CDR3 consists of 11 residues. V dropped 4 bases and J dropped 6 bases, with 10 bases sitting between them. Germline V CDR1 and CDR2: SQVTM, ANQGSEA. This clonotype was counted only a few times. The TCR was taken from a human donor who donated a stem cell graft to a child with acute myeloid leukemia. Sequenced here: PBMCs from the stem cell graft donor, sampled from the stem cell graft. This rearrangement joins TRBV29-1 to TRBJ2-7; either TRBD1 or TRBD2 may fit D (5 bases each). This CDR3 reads CSVVSGLEQYF. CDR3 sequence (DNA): TGCAGCGTTGTATCGGGGCTCGAGCAGTACTTC.